Listed here are 4 T cell receptor beta chains from one sample, sequenced in a study of cytomegalovirus exposure and HLA in healthy donors. The PCR used 60 Vbeta and 13 Jbeta primers. Generated by immunoSEQ multiplex PCR, the TCRdb table keeps only in-frame clones and is missing some. The sample has about 160,000 clones, roughly four fifths seen once. The sample taken for sequencing was PBMCs. All receptors derive from a woman aged 45-59 years in good health and CMV-seronegative.

The chain joins TRBV15 to TRBJ2-2; D is uncertain. The length of the CDR3 is 14 residues. Trimming shortened V by 0 bases and J by 6 bases, and 8 bases separated the two germline ends. The V gene's germline CDR1 is LNHNV and CDR2 YYDKDF (reference sequence). The CDR3 nucleotides are TGTGCCACCAGCAGAGATTTTGCGTCCGGGGAGCTGTTTTTT. The encoded protein is CATSRDFASGELFF.

A few counts support this clone. This chain connects TRBV6-5 to TRBJ2-7; 8 bases align to TRBD2. V lost 5 bases to trimming and J lost 3 bases; unmatched junction nucleotides: 6. Germline V lookup: CDR1 MNHEY, CDR2 SVGAGI. The CDR3 totals 14 residues. The CDR3 here is CASSPAGDYYEQYF. The CDR3 DNA reads TGTGCCAGCAGTCCAGCGGGAGATTACTACGAGCAGTACTTC.

The CDR3 region has the DNA TGTGCCAGCAGAGTAGCGGGACAAGAGACCCAGTACTTC. This translates into CASRVAGQETQYF. The chain links TRBV7-2 to TRBJ2-5, with 8 bases fitting TRBD2. With V trimmed by 6 bases and J by 2 bases, 2 bases remained unmatched. Germline V lookup: CDR1 SGHTA, CDR2 FQGNSA. There are 13 residues in the CDR3.

The J gene is TRBJ2-1, the V gene TRBV5-4; 11 positions match TRBD1. Germline CDR1 and CDR2: SGHNT and YYREEE (reference sequence). CDR3 length: 16 residues. Trimming at V came to 4 bases and at J to 10 bases, leaving 13 bases not matched to a gene. This CDR3 reads CASSPKGQGAINEQFF. The CDR3 bases are TGTGCCAGCAGCCCCAAAGGACAGGGGGCAATAAACGAGCAGTTCTTC.